Each of the 27 T cell receptor beta chains below was sequenced from the same sample in a study of human T cells and chemical hapten exposure (dated by TCRdb to 2020 to 2023). Total RNA was extracted from unfractionated whole blood collected in Tempus Blood RNA tubes. Receptor libraries were prepared by 5' RACE. For sequencing, an Illumina MiSeq was employed. The public sequencing data were trimmed at Q25 with fastp and processed into clonotypes with MiXCR by TCRdb, which kept only in-frame beta chains. For every CDR3 protein sequence, its rows merge into one entry that carries the most common genes and DNA. This sample gives about 80,000 distinct CDR3 sequences in total; roughly 8.4% of them show up just once. 2% to 2.5% of the sample is held by the ten biggest clonotypes. The receptor set was obtained from a male donor in good health.

This clonotype was observed at least ten times. The chain uses TRBV6-5 and TRBJ1-4, with D perhaps matching TRBD1 (5 bases). This CDR3 spans 18 amino acids. Per germline, CDR1 MNHEY and CDR2 SVGAGI. The V end was cut by 6 bases, the J end by 0 bases, with 20 bases between. The CDR3: CASSLRTWGVATNEKLFF. CDR3 sequence (DNA): TGTGCCAGCAGCCTCCGGACATGGGGTGTCGCAACTAATGAAAAACTGTTTTTT.

This clonotype occurred many times. The chain recombines TRBV4-1 with TRBJ2-4; 7 nucleotides align to TRBD1. Trimming cost V 4 bases and J 0 bases; bases outside gene matches: 9. CDR1 and CDR2 from the germline V gene are MGHRA and YSYEKL. This CDR3 is 17 amino acids long. DNA for the CDR3: TGCGCCAGCAGCCCGGCCGCGACAGGGTTAGCCAAAAACATTCAGTACTTC. It codes for CASSPAATGLAKNIQYF.

This clonotype was recorded many times. The chain recombines TRBV5-1 with TRBJ2-2, with no clear D. Trimming took 0 bases from V and 0 from J, leaving 9 bases between them. Looked up from germline, CDR1 is SGHRS and CDR2 is YFSETQ. The CDR3 extends over 16 amino acids. In DNA form, the CDR3 reads TGCGCCAGCAGCTTGGCTCTAGACTCGAACACCGGGGAGCTGTTTTTT. It translates to CASSLALDSNTGELFF.

The chain joins TRBV11-2 to TRBJ2-2; TRBD2 matches at 7 bases. The CDR3 consists of 17 residues. Per germline, CDR1 SGHAT and CDR2 FQNNGV. The junction had 6 bases not matched to a gene; V was cut back by 1 base and J by 1 base. Here the CDR3 reads CASSLGRGVKNTGELFF. CDR3 bases: TGTGCCAGCAGCTTAGGACGGGGGGTTAAGAACACCGGGGAGCTGTTTTTT.

The CDR3 sequence: CSARVSSGANVLTF. The DNA of the CDR3 is TGCAGTGCTAGAGTGAGCTCTGGGGCCAACGTCCTGACTTTC. The rearrangement links TRBV20-1 to TRBJ2-6, with D unclear. This CDR3 comprises 14 residues. The germline CDR1 and CDR2 sequences are DFQATT and SNEGSKA (reference sequence). Trimming took 1 base from V and 0 from J, leaving 4 bases between them.

This clonotype appeared many times. V usage is TRBV6-2 or TRBV6-3 and J usage is TRBJ1-5; D is unresolved. The CDR3 has 13 residues. V was trimmed by 4 bases and J by 2 bases, leaving 6 bases between them. CDR1 and CDR2 (germline): MNHEY, SVGEGT. This CDR3 is CASSFRGNQPQHF. CDR3 in DNA: TGTGCCAGCAGTTTCCGGGGCAATCAGCCCCAGCATTTT.

The CDR3 nucleotides are TGTGCCATCAGGGGTACAGGGGAAGGGAATTCACCCCTCCACTTT. This translates into CAIRGTGEGNSPLHF. The rearrangement uses TRBV10-3 and TRBJ1-6, with 7 bases fitting TRBD1. This CDR3 comprises 15 residues. V dropped 6 bases and J dropped 7; count of bases not matched to a gene: 9. Per the germline V gene, CDR1 is ENHRY and CDR2 is SYGVKD.

The chain links TRBV12-3 or TRBV12-4 to TRBJ2-1, with D uncertain. Trimming pared 6 bases from V and 0 bases from J, leaving 6 bases between. The CDR3 loop spans 13 amino acids. The CDR3 is CASRKSSYNEQFF. The CDR3 nucleotides are TGTGCCAGCAGGAAGAGCTCCTACAATGAGCAGTTCTTC.

This clonotype was seen at least ten times. The chain recombines TRBV6-2 or TRBV6-3 with TRBJ2-2, with 7 positions matching TRBD2. CDR1 and CDR2 (germline): MNHEY, SVGEGT. The CDR3 runs 19 residues. J lost 6 bases, V lost 5 bases, and 21 bases had no gene match. CDR3 nucleotide sequence: TGTGCCAGCAGTCCTCCACCCCCTGGCACTAGCGCCCTTTCCGGGGAGCTGTTTTTT. Translated, it gives CASSPPPPGTSALSGELFF.

This clonotype occurred many times. J is TRBJ2-1 and V is TRBV29-1; possibly TRBD2 for D (5 bases). Germline V lookup: CDR1 SQVTM, CDR2 ANQGSEA. CDR3 length: 13 amino acids. Trimming left V 4 bases short and J 7 bases short, with 14 bases between. This CDR3 reads CSVGPRGGNEQFF. The CDR3 DNA reads as TGCAGCGTTGGCCCCCGGGGTGGTAATGAGCAGTTCTTC.

The chain couples TRBV5-1 to TRBJ2-7, with 8 bases fitting TRBD2. The V gene's germline CDR1 is SGHRS and CDR2 YFSETQ. The J segment lost 2 bases and the V segment lost 0 bases, leaving 7 bases of the junction unmatched. The CDR3 spans 16 residues. Here the CDR3 DNA reads TGCGCCAGCAGCTTGGTAGCGGGGCTGGTACCCTACGAGCAGTACTTC. This encodes CASSLVAGLVPYEQYF.

This clonotype came up a few times. CDR3 protein: CSAKGLDMHGLGYTF. CDR3 DNA sequence: TGCAGTGCTAAGGGTTTAGACATGCATGGCCTTGGCTACACCTTC. This sequence joins TRBV20-1 and TRBJ1-2; the D is unclear. Trimming shortened V by 4 bases and J by 7 bases, and 22 bases separated the two germline ends. There are 15 residues in the CDR3. The germline gives CDR1 DFQATT, CDR2 SNEGSKA (reference sequence).

As concerns this clonotype: Possible read error: a much larger clone is one base away. The rearrangement joins TRBV12-3 or TRBV12-4 to TRBJ2-1; TRBD2 agrees at 8 bases. CDR3 length: 16 residues. The CDR3 DNA is TGTGCCAGCAAACTTACCGGGACTAGAGATTACAATGAGCAGCTCTTC. Amino acids: CASKLTGTRDYNEQLF.

This clonotype was observed at least ten times. The chain combines TRBV5-1 with TRBJ1-5, with 10 bases lining up with TRBD1. The J segment lost 2 bases and the V segment lost 3 bases, leaving 2 bases of the junction unmatched. The germline V gene encodes CDR1 SGHRS and CDR2 YFSETQ. This CDR3 spans 15 amino acids. The CDR3 sequence is CASSWTGGGNQPQHF. CDR3 DNA sequence: TGCGCCAGCAGCTGGACAGGGGGAGGCAATCAGCCCCAGCATTTT.

This chain uses TRBV19 with TRBJ2-2; no reliable D call. Germline V gene data show CDR1 as LNHDA and CDR2 as SQIVND (reference sequence). The CDR3 is 14 residues long. V was shortened by 1 base and J by 7 bases, with 10 bases between the two germline ends. CDR3 region: CASSIVGDSGELFF. In DNA, the CDR3 is TGTGCCAGTAGTATAGTTGGGGATAGCGGGGAGCTGTTTTTT.

This clonotype was detected ten times or more. The chain couples TRBV4-3 to TRBJ2-3; D uncertain. CDR3 length: 14 amino acids. The V gene's germline CDR1 is LGHNA and CDR2 YSLEER. Trimming cost V 4 bases and J 8 bases, with 16 bases left between them. This chain's CDR3 is CASSPQSVFATQYF. The CDR3 DNA reads as TGCGCCAGCAGCCCACAGTCAGTATTTGCTACGCAGTATTTT.

This clonotype was counted at least ten times. This chain connects TRBV5-1 to TRBJ2-3; 15 bases map to TRBD2. Losses at the gene ends were 4 bases for V and 1 base for J; bases not matched to a gene: 10. This CDR3 has 19 amino acids. From germline, CDR1 is SGHRS and CDR2 YFSETQ. This CDR3 is CASSPTGTSGGSRTDTQYF. In DNA form, the CDR3 reads TGCGCCAGCAGCCCCACCGGGACTAGCGGGGGGAGTCGCACAGATACGCAGTATTTT.

The rearrangement joins TRBV2 to TRBJ1-5; D is possibly TRBD1 (6 bases). Germline CDR1 is SNHLY and CDR2 is FYNNEI. CDR3 size: 15 residues. The V end lost 4 bases, the J end lost 6 bases, and 16 bases lay between the germline ends. CDR3 DNA sequence: TGTGCCAGCAGTGTGGACAGTCACATAGGTCAGCCCCAGCATTTT. It is translated as CASSVDSHIGQPQHF.

This clonotype was counted a few times. The rearrangement links TRBV5-1 to TRBJ2-3, with 9 bases matching TRBD2. The CDR3 spans 14 residues. In germline, CDR1 is SGHRS, CDR2 YFSETQ. J was trimmed by 2 bases and V by 4 bases; bases with no gene match: 2. The CDR3 reads CASSGGLATDTQYF. As DNA, the CDR3 is TGCGCCAGCAGCGGGGGACTAGCCACAGATACGCAGTATTTT.

The chain uses TRBV27 and TRBJ1-3; a possible D gene is TRBD1 (6 bases). Germline V gene lookup returns CDR1 MNHEY and CDR2 SMNVEV (reference sequence). The CDR3 has 15 residues. V gave up 3 bases and J gave up 1 base, with 10 bases separating them. CDR3 residues: CASSFRGTSGNTIYF. CDR3 coding DNA: TGTGCCAGCAGTTTTCGGGGGACATCTGGAAACACCATATATTTT.

V usage is TRBV7-6 and J usage is TRBJ2-7; TRBD1 agrees at 8 bases. Germline CDR1 reads SGHVS; CDR2 reads FNYEAQ. V dropped 4 bases and J dropped 5; count of bases not matched to a gene: 7. This CDR3 has 14 amino acids. CDR3 in amino acids: CASSSRTGQDEQYF. CDR3 sequence (DNA): TGTGCCAGCAGCTCGAGGACAGGGCAGGACGAGCAGTACTTC.

The chain is built from TRBV6-2 or TRBV6-3 and TRBJ1-1; D gene uncertain. The ends were cut back, 3 bases at V and 3 bases at J, with 17 bases in the middle. Germline lookup yields CDR1 MNHEY and CDR2 SVGEGT. The length of the CDR3 is 16 residues. CDR3 DNA sequence: TGTGCCAGCAGTTATCGTAGGTTTCGACCTTACACTGAAGCTTTCTTT. This sequence encodes CASSYRRFRPYTEAFF.

Points on this clonotype: This clone may be a read error of a much larger clone one base away. The chain is built from TRBV7-9 and TRBJ2-1; no firm D call. The CDR3 consists of 11 residues. CDR1 and CDR2 (germline): SEHNR, FQNEAQ (reference sequence). CDR3 sequence (DNA): TGTGCCTGCAGCTTAGACAATGAGCAGTTCTTC. Encoded protein: CACSLDNEQFF.

This clonotype was seen repeatedly, ten times or more. This chain uses TRBV4-2 with TRBJ2-1; 8 bases align to TRBD2. The CDR3 has 16 residues. Per the germline V gene, CDR1 is LGHNA and CDR2 is YNFKEQ. Trimming at V came to 3 bases and at J to 1 base, leaving 5 bases not matched to a gene. Here the CDR3 reads CASSQLSGGSYNEQFF. The CDR3 DNA reads TGTGCCAGCAGCCAGCTGAGCGGGGGATCCTACAATGAGCAGTTCTTC.

This clonotype was seen a few times. The chain carries TRBV4-3 and TRBJ1-6; 8 positions agree with TRBD1. Germline CDR1 is LGHNA and CDR2 is YSLEER. With 3 bases clipped from V and 0 bases from J, the junction kept 7 bases outside the gene matches. The length of the CDR3 is 18 residues. The CDR3, as DNA: TGCGCCAGCAGCCAGGCCTGGACAGGGAGCTCCTATAATTCACCCCTCCACTTT. Its protein product is CASSQAWTGSSYNSPLHF.

This clonotype was seen only once. The rearrangement links TRBV5-1 to TRBJ1-1; 8 nucleotides match TRBD1. There are 13 residues in the CDR3. Per germline, CDR1 SGHRS and CDR2 YFSETQ. V gave up 5 bases and J gave up 3 bases; unmatched junction bases: 3. CDR3 region: CASSGTGDTEAFF. CDR3 bases: TGCGCCAGCAGTGGGACAGGCGACACTGAAGCTTTCTTT.

The CDR3 region is CASSYSTGEDTEAFF. CDR3 nucleotides: TGTGCCAGCAGTTACTCGACCGGAGAGGACACTGAAGCTTTCTTT. V and J are TRBV6-2 or TRBV6-3 and TRBJ1-1, with D uncertain. The germline V gene encodes CDR1 MNHEY and CDR2 SVGEGT. Trimming stripped 0 bases from V and 3 bases from J, with 11 bases between. CDR3 length: 15 amino acids.